Following are 9 T cell receptor beta chains from one sample sequenced in a study of blood T cell repertoires in COVID-19. Assay used: immunoSEQ multiplex PCR; TCRdb lists only in-frame clones, some missing. The data hold 300,000 to 400,000 clones, with 90% observed a single time. Specimen: PBMCs or T cells enriched from blood (not recorded which). The receptor set was obtained from a man aged 55 to 70 who had recovered from COVID-19.

This clone was seen once. The chain is built from TRBV6-5 and TRBJ1-1; maybe TRBD1 (6 bases). This CDR3 region has 14 residues. V lost 0 bases and J 4 bases, leaving 9 bases between the germline ends. Germline V gene lookup returns CDR1 MNHEY and CDR2 SVGAGI. The CDR3 loop reads CASSYSRGSTEAFF. The CDR3 nucleotides read TGTGCCAGCAGTTACTCCAGGGGTAGCACTGAAGCTTTCTTT.

The chain joins TRBV3-1 (or the pseudogene TRBV3-2) to TRBJ2-3; D remains ambiguous. CDR3 size: 15 residues. Germline lookup yields CDR1 LGHDT and CDR2 YNNKEL (reference sequence). With 2 bases removed from V and 3 bases from J, the gap between germline ends came to 12 bases. The CDR3 protein is CASSQRHSWTDTQYF. The CDR3 DNA follows: TGTGCCAGCAGCCAACGCCACAGTTGGACAGATACGCAGTATTTT.

The chain links TRBV2 to TRBJ1-1; D is undetermined. Germline V CDR1 and CDR2: SNHLY, FYNNEI. The CDR3 covers 14 residues. With 7 bases removed from V and 3 bases from J, the gap between germline ends came to 15 bases. This CDR3 reads CASNPYTADTEAFF. CDR3 coding DNA: TGTGCCAGCAATCCTTACACCGCGGACACTGAAGCTTTCTTT. The complete variable domain, with remaining parts taken from reference TRBV2 and TRBJ1-1, reads EPEVTQTPSHQVTQMGQEVILRCVPISNHLYFYWYRQILGQKVEFLVSFYNNEISEKSEIFDDQFSVERPDGSNFTLKIRSTKLEDSAMYFCASNPYTADTEAFFGQGTRLTVV.

The chain employs TRBV4-1 and TRBJ2-7; 10 bases are a match to TRBD1. The CDR3 has 15 residues. Germline V gene lookup returns CDR1 MGHRA and CDR2 YSYEKL. The V segment lost 3 bases and the J segment 4 bases; nucleotides outside the gene matches: 6. The CDR3 spells CASSHRQGASYEQYF. The DNA for the CDR3 is TGCGCCAGCAGCCATCGACAGGGGGCTTCATACGAGCAGTACTTC.

The V gene is TRBV5-1, the J gene TRBJ1-2; 11 positions match TRBD1. The CDR3 length is 15 residues. The J segment lost 6 bases and the V segment lost 6 bases, leaving 10 bases of the junction unmatched. Germline CDR1 reads SGHRS; CDR2 reads YFSETQ. This chain's CDR3 is CASKFGQGASDGYTF. The CDR3, as DNA: TGCGCCAGCAAGTTCGGACAGGGGGCGTCGGATGGCTACACCTTC. Together with reference TRBV5-1 and TRBJ1-2, the CDR3 gives the full variable domain: KAGVTQTPRYLIKTRGQQVTLSCSPISGHRSVSWYQQTPGQGLQFLFEYFSETQRNKGNFPGRFSGRQFSNSRSEMNVSTLELGDSALYLCASKFGQGASDGYTFGSGTRLTVV.

V is TRBV9 and J is TRBJ2-5; 14 bases map to TRBD2. The CDR3 has 15 residues. Germline V lookup: CDR1 SGDLS, CDR2 YYNGEE. V gave up 4 bases and J gave up 5 bases; unmatched junction bases: 4. Written as DNA, the CDR3 is TGTGCCAGCAGCCCGGGACTAGCGGGGGTTGAGACCCAGTACTTC. Amino acids: CASSPGLAGVETQYF.

The gene calls are TRBV7-2 and TRBJ1-2; D is possibly TRBD1 (5 bases). Germline CDR1 is SGHTA and CDR2 is FQGNSA. Trimming left V 0 bases short and J 7 bases short, with 6 bases between. This CDR3 region has 12 residues. CDR3 coding DNA: TGTGCCAGCAGCTTAGCGGGGCCTGGCTACACCTTC. Translating it yields CASSLAGPGYTF. The complete variable domain, with remaining parts taken from reference TRBV7-2 and TRBJ1-2, reads GAGVSQSPSNKVTEKGKDVELRCDPISGHTALYWYRQSLGQGLEFLIYFQGNSAPDKSGLPSDRFSAERTGGSVSTLTIQRTQQEDSAVYLCASSLAGPGYTFGSGTRLTVV.

This clone was picked up one time. This rearrangement joins TRBV9 to TRBJ2-5; D is unclear. Germline-derived CDR1 and CDR2 are SGDLS and YYNGEE. This CDR3 comprises 13 residues. V was cut by 4 bases and J by 1 base, with 8 bases left in between. The DNA for the CDR3 is TGTGCCAGCAGCTCCGCGTTCCAAGAGACCCAGTACTTC. It specifies CASSSAFQETQYF.

This clone was observed a few times. V gene TRBV19 combines with J gene TRBJ2-7; no clear D. Germline-derived CDR1 and CDR2 are LNHDA and SQIVND (reference sequence). Trimming removed 7 bases at V and 3 bases at J, with 7 bases between. The CDR3 is 11 amino acids. The CDR3 sequence is CASTLGYEQYF. The CDR3 DNA is TGTGCCAGTACACTCGGCTACGAGCAGTACTTC.